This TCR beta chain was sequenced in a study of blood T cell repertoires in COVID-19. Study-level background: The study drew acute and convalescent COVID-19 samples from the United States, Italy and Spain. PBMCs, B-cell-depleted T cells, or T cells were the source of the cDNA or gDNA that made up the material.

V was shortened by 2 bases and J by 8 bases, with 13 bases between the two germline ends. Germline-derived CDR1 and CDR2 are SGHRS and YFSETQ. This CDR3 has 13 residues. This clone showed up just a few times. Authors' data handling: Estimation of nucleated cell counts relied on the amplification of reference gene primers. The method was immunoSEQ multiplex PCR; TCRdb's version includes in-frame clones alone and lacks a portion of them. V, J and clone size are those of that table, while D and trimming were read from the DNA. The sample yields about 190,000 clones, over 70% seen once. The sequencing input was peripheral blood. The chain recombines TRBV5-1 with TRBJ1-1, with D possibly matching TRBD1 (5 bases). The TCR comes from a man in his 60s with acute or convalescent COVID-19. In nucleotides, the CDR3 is TGCGCCAGCAGCTTCCCGGAGGGACGAGAAGCTTTCTTT. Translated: CASSFPEGREAFF.